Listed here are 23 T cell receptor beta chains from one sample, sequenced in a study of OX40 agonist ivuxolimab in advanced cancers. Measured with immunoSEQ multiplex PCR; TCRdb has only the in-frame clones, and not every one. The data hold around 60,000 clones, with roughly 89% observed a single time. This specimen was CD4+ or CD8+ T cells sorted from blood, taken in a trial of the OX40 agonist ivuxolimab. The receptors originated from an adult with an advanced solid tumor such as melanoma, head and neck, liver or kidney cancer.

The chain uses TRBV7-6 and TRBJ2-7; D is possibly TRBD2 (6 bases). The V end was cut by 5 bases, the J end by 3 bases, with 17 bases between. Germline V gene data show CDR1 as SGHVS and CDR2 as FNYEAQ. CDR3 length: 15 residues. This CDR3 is CASSPTTRFSYEQYF. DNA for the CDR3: TGTGCCAGCAGCCCAACGACTAGATTCAGCTACGAGCAGTACTTC.

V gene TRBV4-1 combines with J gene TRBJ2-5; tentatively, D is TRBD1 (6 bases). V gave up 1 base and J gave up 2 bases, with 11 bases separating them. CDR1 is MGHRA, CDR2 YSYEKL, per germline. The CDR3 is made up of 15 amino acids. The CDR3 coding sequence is TGCGCCAGCAGCCAAGGAATAACAGGGCAAGAGACCCAGTACTTC. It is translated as CASSQGITGQETQYF.

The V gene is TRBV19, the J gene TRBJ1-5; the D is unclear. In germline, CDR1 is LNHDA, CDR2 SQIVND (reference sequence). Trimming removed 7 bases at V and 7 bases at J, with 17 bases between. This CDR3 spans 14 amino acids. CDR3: CASNPETSWQPQHF. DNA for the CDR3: TGTGCCAGTAATCCTGAGACATCTTGGCAGCCCCAGCATTTT.

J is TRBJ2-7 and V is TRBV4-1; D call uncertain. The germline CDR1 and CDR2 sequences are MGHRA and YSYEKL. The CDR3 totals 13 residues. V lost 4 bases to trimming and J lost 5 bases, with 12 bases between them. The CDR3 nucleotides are TGCGCCAGCAGCCTAGGGCATAGGAACGAGCAGTACTTC. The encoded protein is CASSLGHRNEQYF.

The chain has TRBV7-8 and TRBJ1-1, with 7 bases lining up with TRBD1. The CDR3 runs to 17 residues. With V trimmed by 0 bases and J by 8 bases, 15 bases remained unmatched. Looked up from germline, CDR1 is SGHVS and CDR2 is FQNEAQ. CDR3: CASSLAQGGDRITEAFF. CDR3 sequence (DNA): TGTGCCAGCAGCTTAGCCCAAGGGGGCGACAGGATAACCGAAGCTTTCTTT.

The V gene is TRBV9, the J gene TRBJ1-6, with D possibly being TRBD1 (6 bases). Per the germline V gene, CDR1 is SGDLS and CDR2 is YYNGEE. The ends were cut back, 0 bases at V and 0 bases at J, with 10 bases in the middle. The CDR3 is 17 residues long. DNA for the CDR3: TGTGCCAGCAGCGTAGACAGGGATAGCTCCTATAATTCACCCCTCCACTTT. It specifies CASSVDRDSSYNSPLHF.

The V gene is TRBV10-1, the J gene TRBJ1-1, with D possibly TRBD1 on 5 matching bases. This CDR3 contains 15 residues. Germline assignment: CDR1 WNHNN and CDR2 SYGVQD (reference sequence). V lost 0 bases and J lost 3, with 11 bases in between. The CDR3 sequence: CASSESPGWDTEAFF. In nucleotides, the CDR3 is TGCGCCAGCAGTGAGTCTCCAGGGTGGGACACTGAAGCTTTCTTT.

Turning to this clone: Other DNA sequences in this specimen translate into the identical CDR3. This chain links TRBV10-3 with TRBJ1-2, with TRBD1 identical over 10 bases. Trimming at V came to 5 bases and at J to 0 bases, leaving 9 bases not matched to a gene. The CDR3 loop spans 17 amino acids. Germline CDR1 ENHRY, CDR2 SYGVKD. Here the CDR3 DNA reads TGTGCCATCAGTCGGGACAGGGGATCGGCTTCTAACTATGGCTACACCTTC. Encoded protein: CAISRDRGSASNYGYTF.

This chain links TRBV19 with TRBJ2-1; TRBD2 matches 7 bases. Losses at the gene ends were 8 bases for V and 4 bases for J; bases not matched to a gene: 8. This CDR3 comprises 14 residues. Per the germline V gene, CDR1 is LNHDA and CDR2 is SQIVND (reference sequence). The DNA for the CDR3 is TGTGCCAGTCGGGGAGCGGGGATATACAATGAGCAGTTCTTC. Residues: CASRGAGIYNEQFF.

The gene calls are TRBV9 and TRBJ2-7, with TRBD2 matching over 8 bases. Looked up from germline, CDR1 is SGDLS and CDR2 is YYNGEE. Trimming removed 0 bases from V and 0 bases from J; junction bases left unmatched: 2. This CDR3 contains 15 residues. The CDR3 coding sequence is TGTGCCAGCAGCGTAGACGGGACTAGCTCCTACGAGCAGTACTTC. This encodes CASSVDGTSSYEQYF.

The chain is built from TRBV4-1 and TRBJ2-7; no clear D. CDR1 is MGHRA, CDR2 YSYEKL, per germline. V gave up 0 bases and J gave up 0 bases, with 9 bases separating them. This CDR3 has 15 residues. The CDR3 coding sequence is TGCGCCAGCAGCCAAGAGGCTCCAAGCTCCTACGAGCAGTACTTC. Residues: CASSQEAPSSYEQYF.

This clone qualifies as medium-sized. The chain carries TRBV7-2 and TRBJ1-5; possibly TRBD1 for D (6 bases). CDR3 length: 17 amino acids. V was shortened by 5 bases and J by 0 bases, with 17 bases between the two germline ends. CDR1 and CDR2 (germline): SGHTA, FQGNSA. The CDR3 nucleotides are TGTGCCAGCAGCCACCGCAGGGGCGAAGGTAGCAATCAGCCCCAGCATTTT. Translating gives CASSHRRGEGSNQPQHF.

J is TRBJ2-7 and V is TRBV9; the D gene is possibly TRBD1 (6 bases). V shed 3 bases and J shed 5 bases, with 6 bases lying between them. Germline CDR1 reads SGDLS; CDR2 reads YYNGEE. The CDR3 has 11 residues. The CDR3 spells CASSAGDEQYF. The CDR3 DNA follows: TGTGCCAGCAGCGCAGGGGACGAGCAGTACTTC.

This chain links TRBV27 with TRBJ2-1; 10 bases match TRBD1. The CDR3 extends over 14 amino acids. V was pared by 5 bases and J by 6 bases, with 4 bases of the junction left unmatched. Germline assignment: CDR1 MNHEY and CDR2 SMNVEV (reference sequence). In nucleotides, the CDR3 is TGTGCCAGCAGTGCGGGACAGGGGACCAATGAGCAGTTCTTC. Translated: CASSAGQGTNEQFF.

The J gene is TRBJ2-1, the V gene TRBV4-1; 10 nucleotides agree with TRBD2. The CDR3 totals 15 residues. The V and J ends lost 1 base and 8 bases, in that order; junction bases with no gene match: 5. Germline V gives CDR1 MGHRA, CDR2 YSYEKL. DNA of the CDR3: TGCGCCAGCAGCCAAGGCCTAGCGGGAGTGGATGAGCAGTTCTTC. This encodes CASSQGLAGVDEQFF.

CDR3 in DNA: TGTGCCAGCAGAGGCGATAATGAAAAACTGTTTTTT. Translation gives CASRGDNEKLFF. The chain combines TRBV2 with TRBJ1-4; D is undetermined. Per the germline V gene, CDR1 is SNHLY and CDR2 is FYNNEI. This CDR3 is 12 amino acids long. The germline V and J ends were trimmed by 6 bases and 4 bases, with 6 bases remaining between them.

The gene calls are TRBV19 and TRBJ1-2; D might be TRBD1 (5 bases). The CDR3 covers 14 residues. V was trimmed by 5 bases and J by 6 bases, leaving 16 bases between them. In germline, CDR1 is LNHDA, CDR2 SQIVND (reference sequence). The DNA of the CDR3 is TGTGCCAGTAGTTCGGCCGGGACTCTTCATGGCTACACCTTC. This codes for CASSSAGTLHGYTF.

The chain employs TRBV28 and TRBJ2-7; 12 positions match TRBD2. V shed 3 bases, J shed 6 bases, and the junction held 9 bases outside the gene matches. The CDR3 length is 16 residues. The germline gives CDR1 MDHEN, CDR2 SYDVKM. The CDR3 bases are TGTGCCAGCAGTTTGAGCCTAGCGGGAGGGCCTTCCGAGCAGTACTTC. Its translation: CASSLSLAGGPSEQYF.

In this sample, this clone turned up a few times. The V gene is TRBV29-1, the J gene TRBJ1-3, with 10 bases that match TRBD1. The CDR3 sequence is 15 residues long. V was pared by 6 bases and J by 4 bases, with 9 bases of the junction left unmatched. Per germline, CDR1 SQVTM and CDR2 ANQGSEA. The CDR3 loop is CSVNTGTGVGNTIYF. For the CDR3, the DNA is TGCAGCGTCAACACCGGGACAGGGGTAGGAAACACCATATATTTT.

CDR3 residues: CASSVFAGQETQYF. In DNA, the CDR3 is TGCGCCAGCAGCGTTTTTGCGGGACAAGAGACCCAGTACTTC. The chain recombines TRBV5-1 with TRBJ2-5; D is possibly TRBD2 (6 bases). V was shortened by 4 bases and J by 2 bases, with 12 bases between the two germline ends. CDR1 SGHRS and CDR2 YFSETQ come from the germline V gene. This CDR3 contains 14 residues.

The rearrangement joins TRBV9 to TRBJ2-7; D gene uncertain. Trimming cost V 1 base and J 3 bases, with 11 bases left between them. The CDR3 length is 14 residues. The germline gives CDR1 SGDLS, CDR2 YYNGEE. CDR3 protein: CASSVSGDFYEQYF. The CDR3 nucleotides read TGTGCCAGCAGCGTATCCGGAGACTTCTACGAGCAGTACTTC.

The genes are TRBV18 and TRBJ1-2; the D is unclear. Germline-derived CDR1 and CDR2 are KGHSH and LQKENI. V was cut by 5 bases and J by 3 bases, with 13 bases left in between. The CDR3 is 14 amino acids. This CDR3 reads CASSTPTGYYGYTF. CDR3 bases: TGTGCCAGCTCAACCCCGACGGGGTACTATGGCTACACCTTC.

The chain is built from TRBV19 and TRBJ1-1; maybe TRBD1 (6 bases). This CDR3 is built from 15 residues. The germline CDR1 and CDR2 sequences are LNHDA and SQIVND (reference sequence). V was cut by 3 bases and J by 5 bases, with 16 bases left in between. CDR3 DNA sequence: TGTGCCAGTAGTATCGCGGGGACACCAGGGACTGAAGCTTTCTTT. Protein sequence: CASSIAGTPGTEAFF. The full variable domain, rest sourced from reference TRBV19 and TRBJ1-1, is DGGITQSPKYLFRKEGQNVTLSCEQNLNHDAMYWYRQDPGQGLRLIYYSQIVNDFQKGDIAEGYSVSREKKESFPLTVTSAQKNPTAFYLCASSIAGTPGTEAFFGQGTRLTVV.